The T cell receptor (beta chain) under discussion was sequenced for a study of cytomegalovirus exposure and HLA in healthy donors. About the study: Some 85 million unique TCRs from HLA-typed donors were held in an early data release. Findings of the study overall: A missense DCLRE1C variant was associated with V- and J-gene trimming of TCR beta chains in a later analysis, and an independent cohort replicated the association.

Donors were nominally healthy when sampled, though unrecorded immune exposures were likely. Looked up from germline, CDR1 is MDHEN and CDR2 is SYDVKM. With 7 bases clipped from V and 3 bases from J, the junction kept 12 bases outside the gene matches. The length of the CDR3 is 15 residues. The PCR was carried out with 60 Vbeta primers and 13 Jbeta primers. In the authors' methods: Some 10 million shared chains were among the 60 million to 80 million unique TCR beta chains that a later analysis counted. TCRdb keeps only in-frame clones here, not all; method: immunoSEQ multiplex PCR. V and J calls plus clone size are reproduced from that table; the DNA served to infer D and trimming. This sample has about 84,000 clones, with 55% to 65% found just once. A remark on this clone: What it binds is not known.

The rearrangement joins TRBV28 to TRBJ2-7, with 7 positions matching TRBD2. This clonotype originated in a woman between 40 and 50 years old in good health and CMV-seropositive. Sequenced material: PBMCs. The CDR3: CASTLTGLGNYEQYF. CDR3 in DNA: TGTGCCAGCACCCTGACTGGACTAGGGAACTACGAGCAGTACTTC. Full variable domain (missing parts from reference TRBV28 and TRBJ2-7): DVKVTQSSRYLVKRTGEKVFLECVQDMDHENMFWYRQDPGLGLRLIYFSYDVKMKEKGDIPEGYSVSREKKERFSLILESASTNQTSMYLCASTLTGLGNYEQYFGPGTRLTVT.